A single sample gave rise to the 17 T cell receptor beta chains below, sequenced in a study of blood T cells in healthy people across ages. A second roughly 7 to 11 cycle PCR used barcoded and J-beta primers. TCRdb re-derived calls from the 5' RACE reads in MiXCR, one entry per CDR3 protein. The profile covers some 1.5 million distinct CDR3 sequences, with 28% appearing a single time and approximately 7.7% taken by the ten largest. The material sequenced was blood. These receptors all come from a woman aged 25-40 years in good health.

On this clonotype: This may stem from a read error, because a much larger clone lies one nucleotide away. This chain joins TRBV4-2 and TRBJ2-1; D gene ambiguous. Per the germline V gene, CDR1 is LGHNA and CDR2 is YNFKEQ. Trimming took off 1 base at V and 0 bases at J, with 10 bases between the two ends. CDR3 length: 16 amino acids. In DNA form, the CDR3 reads TGTGCCAGCAGCCAAGCTTTAGGGATCTCCTACAATGAGCAGTTCTTC. The encoded protein is CASSQALGISYNEQFF.

The genes are TRBV19 and TRBJ1-1; no definite D call. The CDR3 runs to 13 residues. V was shortened by 9 bases and J by 2 bases, with 13 bases between the two germline ends. Looked up from germline, CDR1 is LNHDA and CDR2 is SQIVND (reference sequence). The CDR3 DNA reads as TGTGCCAGCAAAACAAGCTTAAACACTGAAGCTTTCTTT. This translates into CASKTSLNTEAFF.

This clonotype was detected only a few times. The V and J genes are TRBV18 and TRBJ1-6, with 9 bases lining up with TRBD1. V trimming: 4 bases; J trimming: 0 bases; junction bases outside the gene matches: 4. From germline, CDR1 is KGHSH and CDR2 LQKENI. CDR3 size: 17 residues. In DNA form, the CDR3 reads TGTGCCAGCTCACTCGGACAGGGGAGCTCCTATAATTCACCCCTCCACTTT. It codes for CASSLGQGSSYNSPLHF.

This chain links TRBV11-2 with TRBJ2-4; 9 bases match TRBD2. With the DNA end fitting TRBJ2-1 better, the J assignment may be wrong. Germline CDR1 and CDR2: SGHAT and FQNNGV. CDR3 length equals 17 residues. The CDR3 DNA sequence: TGTGCCAGCAGCGCTCCCGGGACTAGCAGGGCCAAAAACATTCAGTTCTTC. This translates into CASSAPGTSRAKNIQFF.

The CDR3 sequence: CAWSVGGAYNEQFF. CDR3 DNA sequence: TGTGCCTGGAGTGTAGGCGGGGCCTACAATGAGCAGTTCTTC. This sequence joins TRBV30 and TRBJ2-1, with TRBD2 as a possible D gene (6 bases). The germline V gene encodes CDR1 GTSNPN and CDR2 SVGIG (reference sequence). This CDR3 is built from 14 residues. V shed 0 bases and J shed 2 bases, with 8 bases lying between them.

The chain is built from TRBV3-1 and TRBJ2-3, with TRBD2 matching over 14 bases. This CDR3 has 16 residues. CDR1 and CDR2 (germline): LGHDT, YNNKEL (reference sequence). V trimming: 7 bases; J trimming: 6 bases; junction bases outside the gene matches: 9. The CDR3 nucleotides are TGTGCCAGCAACCCTCGGACTAGCGGGAGGTGGGATACGCAGTATTTT. Translating gives CASNPRTSGRWDTQYF.

This clonotype was counted between two and nine times. The DNA of the CDR3 is TGTGCCAGCAGTGCCGGGACTAGCGGGGGGCAAGAGACCCAGTACTTC. Translated, it gives CASSAGTSGGQETQYF. The rearrangement joins TRBV2 to TRBJ2-5, with 15 bases matching TRBD2. V was pared by 4 bases and J by 2 bases, with 2 bases of the junction left unmatched. This CDR3 has 16 amino acids. The germline V gene has CDR1 SNHLY and CDR2 FYNNEI.

The sample holds many counts of this clonotype. The chain combines TRBV6-2 or TRBV6-3 with TRBJ2-1; D remains ambiguous. The germline V gene encodes CDR1 MNHEY and CDR2 SVGEGT. Trimming pared 6 bases from V and 2 bases from J, leaving 11 bases between. The CDR3 is 14 amino acids. The DNA of the CDR3 is TGTGCCAGCAGGGGGTCCTCAACCTACAATGAGCAGTTCTTC. This gives the protein CASRGSSTYNEQFF.

Ten or more counts support this clonotype. The V call is TRBV28, the J call TRBJ1-5; D is unresolved. The V gene lost 3 bases and the J gene lost 0 bases, with 9 bases spanning the gap. This CDR3 contains 15 residues. Germline V CDR1 and CDR2: MDHEN, SYDVKM. The CDR3 spells CASSFGDYSNQPQHF. As DNA, the CDR3 is TGTGCCAGCAGTTTTGGAGATTATAGCAATCAGCCCCAGCATTTT. The whole variable domain, filled in from reference TRBV28 and TRBJ1-5, reads DVKVTQSSRYLVKRTGEKVFLECVQDMDHENMFWYRQDPGLGLRLIYFSYDVKMKEKGDIPEGYSVSREKKERFSLILESASTNQTSMYLCASSFGDYSNQPQHFGDGTRLSIL.

This clonotype occurred a few times. The gene calls are TRBV27 and TRBJ2-1; 12 bases are shared with TRBD2. Trimming removed 4 bases from V and 8 bases from J; junction bases left unmatched: 6. The CDR3 has 15 residues. Germline V CDR1 and CDR2: MNHEY, SMNVEV (reference sequence). The CDR3 region has the DNA TGTGCCAGCAGTTCCACTAGCGGGGGGATCGATGAGCAGTTCTTC. It yields the protein CASSSTSGGIDEQFF.

This clonotype was counted many times. The genes are TRBV4-1 and TRBJ1-5; D call uncertain. Germline-derived CDR1 and CDR2 are MGHRA and YSYEKL. CDR3 length: 16 amino acids. Between the trimmed V and J ends, which lost 0 bases and 1 base, there was a span of 10 bases. The CDR3 spells CASSQDLGLSNQPQHF. The CDR3 bases are TGCGCCAGCAGCCAAGATTTGGGGTTGAGCAATCAGCCCCAGCATTTT.

The genes are TRBV12-3 or TRBV12-4 and TRBJ2-4, with TRBD2 as a possible D gene (5 bases). CDR3 length equals 16 residues. Trimming removed 5 bases from V and 0 bases from J, with 14 bases in between. The CDR3 reads CASSDPLRVAKNIQYF. CDR3 nucleotide sequence: TGTGCCAGCAGTGACCCCCTGCGGGTAGCCAAAAACATTCAGTACTTC.

The sample holds a few counts of this clonotype. The V and J genes are TRBV6-1 and TRBJ1-2, with D perhaps TRBD1 (5 bases). Per germline, CDR1 MNHNS and CDR2 SASEGT. V was trimmed by 4 bases and J by 2 bases, leaving 20 bases between them. The CDR3 length is 17 residues. This CDR3 reads CASSVLVAGVGNYGYTF. The CDR3 nucleotides are TGTGCCAGCAGTGTTCTGGTCGCGGGGGTGGGGAACTATGGCTACACCTTC.

This clonotype was counted a few times. The J gene is TRBJ1-1, the V gene TRBV20-1; D possibly corresponds to TRBD1 (6 bases). The CDR3 consists of 15 residues. CDR1 and CDR2 (germline): DFQATT, SNEGSKA (reference sequence). V was clipped by 0 bases and J by 6 bases, with 17 bases between them. The CDR3 loop is CSARDPTQGRAEAFF. The DNA of the CDR3 is TGCAGTGCTAGAGATCCTACACAGGGTCGGGCTGAAGCTTTCTTT.

This clonotype was counted between two and nine times. This rearrangement joins TRBV7-3 to TRBJ2-3; 7 positions agree with TRBD2. The CDR3 spans 18 residues. Per the germline V gene, CDR1 is SGHTA and CDR2 is FQGTGA. The ends lost 2 bases at V and 0 bases at J; junction bases unmatched: 11. The CDR3 DNA reads as TGTGCCAGCAGCTTATCCCTCTTTGGCGGGGGTAGCACAGATACGCAGTATTTT. Protein: CASSLSLFGGGSTDTQYF.

Concerning this clonotype: Its ends do not fully match the called genes, so a read error is possible. This chain links TRBV5-1 with TRBJ1-2; D possibly corresponds to TRBD1 (5 bases). The germline V gene has CDR1 SGHRS and CDR2 YFSETQ. The CDR3 is made up of 15 amino acids. The CDR3 region is CAGSPADGTNYGYTF. Written as DNA, the CDR3 is TGCGCCGGCAGCCCGGCGGACGGGACCAACTATGGCTACACCTTC.

The chain employs TRBV2 and TRBJ2-3; D possibly uses TRBD1 or TRBD2 (5 bases each). Trimming removed 6 bases from V and 6 bases from J, with 19 bases in between. CDR1 SNHLY and CDR2 FYNNEI come from the germline V gene. The CDR3 extends over 15 amino acids. CDR3 in amino acids: CASRPGTVRTDTQYF. The CDR3 region has the DNA TGTGCCAGCAGGCCCGGGACCGTAAGGACGGATACGCAGTATTTT. Filled out from reference TRBV2 and TRBJ2-3, the complete variable domain reads EPEVTQTPSHQVTQMGQEVILRCVPISNHLYFYWYRQILGQKVEFLVSFYNNEISEKSEIFDDQFSVERPDGSNFTLKIRSTKLEDSAMYFCASRPGTVRTDTQYFGPGTRLTVL.